Sequencing of this T cell receptor beta chain was carried out in a study of blood T cell repertoires in COVID-19. Whole-study context: The cDNA or gDNA used as material had been derived from T cells, B-cell-depleted T cells, or PBMCs.

Trimming removed 2 bases from V and 1 base from J; junction bases left unmatched: 1. This CDR3 has 16 amino acids. Germline CDR1 and CDR2: SGDLS and YYNGEE. Sequencing was performed with immunoSEQ multiplex PCR; in TCRdb, only in-frame clones are kept and a portion is missing. The sample yields about 68,000 clones, roughly 89% seen once. The chain recombines TRBV9 with TRBJ2-2, with 11 positions matching TRBD2. This TCR came from a man aged 50 to 59 with active COVID-19. Input material: peripheral blood. CDR3 protein: CASSVGLAGNTGELFF. The DNA for the CDR3 is TGTGCCAGCAGCGTTGGACTAGCGGGGAACACCGGGGAGCTGTTTTTT.